This paragraph reports one T cell receptor beta chain. This clonotype has more than one count but fewer than ten. Its binding antigen is unknown. Base qualities were left out, and no much larger clone turns up one base away. Systemically healthy Caucasian individuals from Russia, 35 to 40 in total and aged roughly 6 to 100 years, were included as donors. Each donor gave around 9.9 milliliters of peripheral blood, collected into EDTA-treated Vacutainer tubes. PBMCs were isolated by Ficoll-Paque density-gradient centrifugation, with at least 6.5 million obtained per sample. Trizol reagent was used to extract total RNA from the PBMCs, yielding at least 5 micrograms per sample. For every donor, an aliquot of PBMCs went through flow cytometry to measure the percentages of naive CD45RAhigh/CD27high T cells. Taken from cysteine to phenylalanine, the CDR3 has 15 residues. Only the CDR3 DNA stays, 45 bases, in frame from base 1. The germline V gene sets CDR1 to LGHNA and CDR2 to YSLEER. V is cut by 2 bases and J by 5 bases, and the space between the germline ends is 15 bases.

The library was produced with 5' RACE. The run used an Illumina HiSeq 2500. A second roughly 6 to 12 cycle PCR used a sample-barcoded 5' primer and a J-beta primer mix. A unique molecular identifier was introduced onto each TCR beta cDNA molecule by a template-switch 5' adaptor carrying 12 random nucleotides. Each sample yielded at least 2.5 million CDR3-containing paired-end reads. The Mint cDNA synthesis kit, primed by a TRBC-specific oligonucleotide, was used to synthesize first-strand cDNA from all RNA. After uracil-DNA glycosylase treatment, a first 18-cycle PCR used universal primers M1SS and BC2_uni_R on all cDNA. In the authors' own workflow: For normalization, 1 million high-quality reads, each with a distinct molecular identifier, were randomly selected from each sample. Reads with shared molecular identifiers were discarded instead of being binned into consensus sequences. CDR3 identification, clonotype clustering and error correction used MiTCR with a Q25 quality threshold and the strictest error-elimination algorithm. Lower-bound total TCR beta diversity was estimated with a nonparametric unseen species model using Euler transformation. Using fastp at Q25 and MiXCR, TCRdb reprocessed the public reads and kept productive beta chains. CDR3 protein duplicates are merged, each entry listing the most common genes and DNA. The V and J calls and clone size come from TCRdb's table, not from the authors' own analysis. This sample lists 2 million or so distinct CDR3 sequences; roughly 52% were detected once. Of the sample, approximately 2.1% falls within the top ten clones.

This specimen belongs to a study of blood T cells in healthy people across ages (dated by TCRdb to about 2015). Describing the broader study: Template switching captured roughly one uniquely barcoded TCR beta cDNA molecule per two T cells in model experiments. Using deep sequencing normalized with unique cDNA molecular identifiers, the study measured how TCR beta repertoire diversity changes with age. The donors were split into four age groups: young (average about 15 years), middle-aged (roughly 39), aged (62) and long-lived (roughly 77). To avoid experimental bias, donors of different ages were spread randomly across the sequencing lanes. The study analyzed two additional independent replicas of 1 million unique cDNA reads from the same blood draw for two donors, one aged 18 to 30 and one aged 80 or older. General conclusions and limits of the study: Because profiling used bulk unsorted PBMCs, naive and antigen-experienced compartments could not be compared conclusively. Compared with the aged group, the long-lived group had more naive CD4+ T cells, fewer expanded clones and increased TCR diversity, a pattern suggesting age selection. Because donor CMV infection status was unknown, age-related changes in expanded clonotypes were potentially confounded. Observed TCR beta diversity per million T cells fell roughly linearly with age, and a significant reduction was already apparent by age around 44. The percentage of naive T cells measured by flow cytometry correlated strongly with observed TCR beta diversity. Estimates of total diversity from one million sequenced T cells were regarded as lower bounds and underestimates.

The sequence was collected from a woman in her thirties or forties in good health. This chain is built from TRBV4-3 and TRBJ2-5; the D gene is perhaps TRBD1, from 6 matching bases. Sequencing was done on a sample of blood. The CDR3 region has the sequence CASSQNRDLRETQYF. The nucleotide sequence is TGCGCCAGCAGCCAAAACAGGGACCTTCGGGAGACCCAGTACTTC.